This T cell receptor beta chain was recorded in a study of shared clonotypes between healthy human individuals. Naive CD4+ cells were CD45RA-selected; the remaining cells were memory. J was trimmed by 5 bases and V by 4 bases; bases with no gene match: 13. Germline values: CDR1 MGHDK, CDR2 SYGVNS. The CDR3 contains 17 residues. Per the study methods: Owing to the provision of junction-only sequences devoid of quality scores by immunoSEQ, filtering differed. The repertoire was sequenced with immunoSEQ multiplex PCR; TCRdb's copy has only in-frame clones and lacks some. V and J calls and clone size follow that table, whereas D and trimming were derived from the DNA. In the table there are 650,000 to 750,000 clones, about two thirds of which are singletons.

The chain combines TRBV25-1 with TRBJ1-1; TRBD1 agrees at 10 bases. Material: memory CD4+ T cells sorted from blood. The subset here: CD45RA-negative fraction. This TCR derives from a woman aged 25 to 39 in good health. The CDR3 is CASSGVRGTGVETEAFF. The CDR3 DNA follows: TGTGCCAGCAGTGGGGTTAGGGGGACAGGGGTCGAAACTGAAGCTTTCTTT.